This T cell receptor (beta chain) emerged from a study of CD8+ T cells in alopecia areata. Overall study: Tofacitinib lasted 6 to 18 months, then 6 months off drug.

The CDR3 consists of 16 residues. CDR1 is LNHDA and CDR2 is SQIVND in the germline V gene (reference sequence). The V gene end was trimmed by 1 base and the J gene end by 2 bases; junction bases not matched to a gene: 4. Notes on the study in general: Sequencing of scalp tissue also captures the resident alphabeta T cells of normal skin.

Noted treatment: oral pan-JAK inhibitor, 5-10 mg twice daily. From PBMCs, CD4+ and CD8+ T cells were sorted. As regards this clone: No antigen is known for it.

Following RNA extraction, reverse transcription yielded cDNA that acted as the sequencing template. Measured with immunoSEQ multiplex PCR; TCRdb has only the in-frame clones, and not every one. The sample lists 95,000 to 110,000 clones, 65% to 90% occurring once. Here the sequenced sample was CD8+ T cells sorted from blood, taken between weeks 30 and 35, from a patient treated with tofacitinib. The genes are TRBV19 and TRBJ2-1, with TRBD2 matching over 8 bases. This TCR came from a human donor with alopecia areata. The CDR3 coding sequence is TGTGCCAGTAGTATAGGCAGCGGGGGCCCCTACAATGAGCAGTTCTTC. Its protein product is CASSIGSGGPYNEQFF.